Listed below are T cell receptor beta chains from one sample, sequenced in a study of OX40 agonist ivuxolimab in advanced cancers. Clones were sequenced by immunoSEQ multiplex PCR, and TCRdb holds only the in-frame ones, with some missing. The sample holds 30,000 to 50,000 clones, around 89% seen once. The source material was CD4+ or CD8+ T cells sorted from blood, sampled in a trial of the OX40 agonist ivuxolimab. These receptors all stem from an adult with an advanced solid tumor such as melanoma, head and neck, liver or kidney cancer. CDR3s include the opening cysteine and the closing phenylalanine or tryptophan.

>TRBV18|TRBJ1-1
CATSQFGDDNTEAFF
>TRBV5-1|TRBJ2-3
CASSRLESDTQYF
>TRBV5-1|TRBJ2-5
CASSLTGAQETQYF
>TRBV14|TRBJ2-1
CASSQDWTEQFF
>TRBV9|TRBJ2-2
CASSAGRVNTGELFF
>TRBV5-5|TRBJ2-7
CASSLGPGGLIYEQYF
>TRBV5-1|TRBJ1-1
CASSLAGQGDTEAFF
>TRBV7-9|TRBJ2-5
CASSPGDFVEGETQYF
>TRBV5-1|TRBJ1-3
CASSSGQGAAGNTIYF
>TRBV2|TRBJ1-5
CASSDVGNQPQHF
>TRBV2|TRBJ1-5
CASSPGTGGGQPQHF
>TRBV2|TRBJ2-5
CASSLQGEETQYF
>TRBV5-1|TRBJ2-5
CASSSSEAGETQYF
>TRBV11-2|TRBJ2-1
CASSFQGREQFF
>TRBV7-2|TRBJ2-7
CASSLDPGGDEQYF
>TRBV5-8|TRBJ1-1
CASSLALTPTRNTEAFF
>TRBV4-3|TRBJ2-3
CASSHERGFTDTQYF
>TRBV5-5|TRBJ1-1
CASSRNFLGDTEAFF
>TRBV6-6|TRBJ1-2
CASSYTPTGAGYGYTF
>TRBV19|TRBJ1-5
CASSFRQVGQPQHF
>TRBV4-1|TRBJ2-1
CASSQVLAGYNEQFF
>TRBV18|TRBJ2-6
CASSRYATGANVLTF
>TRBV9|TRBJ2-7
CASSGQGQGSYEQYF
>TRBV27|TRBJ2-1
CASSWAGQRRINEQFF
>TRBV11-2|TRBJ2-5
CASSFRQTQETQYF
>TRBV6-5|TRBJ1-1
CASRIQGAGAEAFF
>TRBV7-9|TRBJ2-3
CASSLDRPTDTQYF
>TRBV10-3|TRBJ2-1
CAISESRNEQFF
>TRBV19|TRBJ1-1
CASIYREGTEAFF
>TRBV11-2|TRBJ2-7
CASSLDRQGVWEQYF
>TRBV30|TRBJ2-3
CAWRSGTSGGRADTQYF